This passage covers 24 T cell receptor beta chains from one sample sequenced in a study of cytomegalovirus exposure and HLA in healthy donors. PCR primers comprised 60 Vbeta and 13 Jbeta primers. TCRdb keeps only in-frame clones here, not all; method: immunoSEQ multiplex PCR. Of approximately 110,000 clones in the sample, 55% to 75% were seen once. What was sequenced was PBMCs. The receptors were gathered from a woman aged 70-85 years in good health and CMV-seropositive.

J is TRBJ2-7 and V is TRBV7-2; 9 bases line up with TRBD1. Per germline, CDR1 SGHTA and CDR2 FQGNSA. Trimming removed 5 bases from V and 3 bases from J; junction bases left unmatched: 8. CDR3 length equals 15 residues. CDR3 amino acids: CASSAGTGPGYEQYF. The CDR3 region has the DNA TGTGCCAGCAGCGCCGGGACAGGGCCGGGCTACGAGCAGTACTTC.

This clone was found a few times. The chain carries TRBV18 and TRBJ1-5; 9 nucleotides match TRBD1. The germline gives CDR1 KGHSH, CDR2 LQKENI. V lost 4 bases to trimming and J lost 4 bases; unmatched junction nucleotides: 2. CDR3 length: 14 amino acids. The chain's CDR3 is CASSLGTGNQPQHF. CDR3 DNA sequence: TGTGCCAGCTCACTGGGGACAGGGAATCAGCCCCAGCATTTT. The variable domain in full, completed from reference TRBV18 and TRBJ1-5, reads NAGVMQNPRHLVRRRGQEARLRCSPMKGHSHVYWYRQLPEEGLKFMVYLQKENIIDESGMPKERFSAEFPKEGPSILRIQQVVRGDSAAYFCASSLGTGNQPQHFGDGTRLSIL.

The chain is built from TRBV15 and TRBJ1-1; perhaps TRBD1 as D (6 bases). CDR3 size: 13 residues. The germline gives CDR1 LNHNV, CDR2 YYDKDF (reference sequence). Trimming took off 5 bases at V and 0 bases at J, with 7 bases between the two ends. The CDR3 sequence: CATSAGVNTEAFF. The CDR3 nucleotides read TGTGCCACCAGCGCAGGGGTGAACACTGAAGCTTTCTTT.

There are a few counts of this clone. V gene TRBV6-5 combines with J gene TRBJ1-6; weak D call: TRBD1 (6 bases). CDR1 and CDR2 from the germline V gene are MNHEY and SVGAGI. The ends were cut back, 4 bases at V and 4 bases at J, with 8 bases in the middle. The length of the CDR3 is 14 residues. The DNA of the CDR3 is TGTGCCAGCAGTTGGACAGATTATAATTCACCCCTCCACTTT. Protein product: CASSWTDYNSPLHF.

The chain employs TRBV11-2 and TRBJ1-4; no clear D. The V end lost 1 base, the J end lost 4 bases, and 10 bases lay between the germline ends. In germline, CDR1 is SGHAT, CDR2 FQNNGV. The CDR3 has 15 amino acids. The CDR3 region is CASSLVGGINEKLFF. CDR3 sequence (DNA): TGTGCCAGCAGCTTAGTAGGCGGGATTAATGAAAAACTGTTTTTT.

The rearrangement links TRBV4-3 to TRBJ1-6, with a possible D match to TRBD1 (5 bases). V was trimmed by 0 bases and J by 10 bases, leaving 13 bases between them. There are 15 residues in the CDR3. CDR1 is LGHNA and CDR2 is YSLEER in the germline V gene. The CDR3 bases are TGCGCCAGCAGCCAAGACCCAGGGTTTCAATCACCCCTCCACTTT. Amino acids: CASSQDPGFQSPLHF.

The CDR3 nucleotides are TGTGCCACCCAGGGGAGGGTAACCTACGAGCAGTACTTC. The encoded protein is CATQGRVTYEQYF. The chain links TRBV21-1 to TRBJ2-7; the D call TRBD2 from the table was never checked on the DNA. TRBV21-1 is a pseudogene locus. The CDR3 sequence is 13 residues long.

Only a few counts were recorded for this clone. As DNA, the CDR3 is TGTGCCACACACTTCTTAGACAGGGGGACTGAAGCTTTCTTT. As protein: CATHFLDRGTEAFF. This chain connects TRBV10-3 to TRBJ1-1, with 9 nucleotides matching TRBD1. This CDR3 region has 14 residues. The ends lost 10 bases at V and 5 bases at J; junction bases unmatched: 11. In germline, CDR1 is ENHRY, CDR2 SYGVKD.

The chain joins TRBV9 to TRBJ2-6; 8 bases are a match to TRBD1. The germline V gene encodes CDR1 SGDLS and CDR2 YYNGEE. The length of the CDR3 is 17 residues. Trimming took 4 bases from V and 0 from J; bases not matched to a gene: 6. For the CDR3, the DNA is TGTGCCAGCAGCCCTGGGACAGGCTTCTCTGGGGCCAACGTCCTGACTTTC. It encodes CASSPGTGFSGANVLTF.

This clone was seen only once. The chain employs TRBV27 and TRBJ1-2; D is possibly TRBD1 (5 bases). With 0 bases removed from V and 7 bases from J, the gap between germline ends came to 15 bases. This CDR3 has 15 residues. Germline values: CDR1 MNHEY, CDR2 SMNVEV (reference sequence). The CDR3 loop is CASSLSTGGRGGYTF. The CDR3 coding sequence is TGTGCCAGCAGTTTATCGACGGGGGGGAGGGGTGGCTACACCTTC.

The sample holds a few counts of this clone. In DNA, the CDR3 is TGTGCCAGCAGCGCCGGGGGGGCCTACGAGCAGTACTTC. Its protein is CASSAGGAYEQYF. V is TRBV7-2 and J is TRBJ2-7, with TRBD2 matching 8 bases. The V and J ends lost 5 bases and 2 bases, in that order; junction bases with no gene match: 2. From germline, CDR1 is SGHTA and CDR2 FQGNSA. The CDR3 runs to 13 residues.

This sequence joins TRBV19 and TRBJ1-4; D is possibly TRBD1 (5 bases). The CDR3 has 14 residues. V was trimmed by 3 bases and J by 6 bases, leaving 11 bases between them. Germline CDR1 and CDR2: LNHDA and SQIVND (reference sequence). CDR3 protein: CASSMGGVDEKLFF. The CDR3 nucleotides read TGTGCCAGTAGTATGGGGGGAGTCGATGAAAAACTGTTTTTT. The full variable domain, rest sourced from reference TRBV19 and TRBJ1-4, is DGGITQSPKYLFRKEGQNVTLSCEQNLNHDAMYWYRQDPGQGLRLIYYSQIVNDFQKGDIAEGYSVSREKKESFPLTVTSAQKNPTAFYLCASSMGGVDEKLFFGSGTQLSVL.

The rearrangement uses TRBV25-1 and TRBJ2-7; TRBD2 is a possible D gene (6 bases). V gave up 3 bases and J gave up 4 bases, with 19 bases separating them. This CDR3 contains 16 residues. Germline-derived CDR1 and CDR2 are MGHDK and SYGVNS. This CDR3 is CASSDPRRPGRYEQYF. DNA of the CDR3: TGTGCCAGCAGTGACCCTAGAAGGCCAGGGAGGTACGAGCAGTACTTC.

CDR3: CAILTGGSTGELFF. The CDR3 DNA reads as TGTGCCATCCTGACGGGGGGGTCCACCGGGGAGCTGTTTTTT. The rearrangement joins TRBV10-3 to TRBJ2-2; 8 bases map to TRBD2. Germline-derived CDR1 and CDR2 are ENHRY and SYGVKD. Trimming took 8 bases from V and 4 from J; bases not matched to a gene: 6. The CDR3 has 14 amino acids.

The chain uses TRBV11-1 and TRBJ2-7; 8 bases are shared with TRBD1. V lost 4 bases, J lost 6 bases, and 8 bases stayed unmatched. Looked up from germline, CDR1 is SGHAT and CDR2 is FQDESV (reference sequence). This CDR3 has 14 residues. In DNA, the CDR3 is TGTGCCAGCAGCTCAAGGCAGGGGGCGCGCGAGCAGTACTTC. Translating it yields CASSSRQGAREQYF.

This chain joins TRBV9 and TRBJ2-1; D might be TRBD1 (7 bases). Deletions cut 4 bases from V and 0 bases from J, with 17 bases between. CDR1 and CDR2 from the germline V gene are SGDLS and YYNGEE. This CDR3 is built from 17 residues. The DNA of the CDR3 is TGTGCCAGCAGCCCCACCAGGGGGGAGAGCTCCTACAATGAGCAGTTCTTC. This encodes CASSPTRGESSYNEQFF.

The J gene is TRBJ2-3, the V gene TRBV30; D not resolved. This CDR3 contains 12 residues. Germline CDR1 is GTSNPN and CDR2 is SVGIG (reference sequence). V was cut by 0 bases and J by 8 bases, with 9 bases left in between. The CDR3 nucleotides read TGTGCCTGGAGTGTCCCTTCAGGTACGCAGTATTTT. Residues: CAWSVPSGTQYF.

The rearrangement links TRBV29-1 to TRBJ2-1; D is unresolved. Trimming left V 2 bases short and J 6 bases short, with 11 bases between. CDR3 length: 13 amino acids. Germline V lookup: CDR1 SQVTM, CDR2 ANQGSEA. The CDR3 bases are TGCAGCGTTGAAATGACTTATACCAATGAGCAGTTCTTC. Its translation is CSVEMTYTNEQFF.

The chain recombines TRBV5-4 with TRBJ1-2, with 10 nucleotides matching TRBD1. The CDR3 has 14 amino acids. V shed 2 bases, J shed 7 bases, and the junction held 5 bases outside the gene matches. Germline CDR1 and CDR2: SGHNT and YYREEE (reference sequence). The CDR3 nucleotides read TGTGCCAGCAGCTTCCGGGACAGGGGCAGTGGCTACACCTTC. Translated: CASSFRDRGSGYTF.

The genes are TRBV7-2 and TRBJ1-5; D uncertain. Trimming pared 2 bases from V and 2 bases from J, leaving 7 bases between. This CDR3 contains 14 residues. Germline CDR1 is SGHTA and CDR2 is FQGNSA. The CDR3 protein is CASSLSTGNQPQHF. The CDR3 nucleotides read TGTGCCAGCAGCTTAAGCACAGGCAATCAGCCCCAGCATTTT.

This clone was seen more than once but under ten times. This sequence joins TRBV25-1 and TRBJ1-6; no clear D gene. Trimming pared 4 bases from V and 6 bases from J, leaving 10 bases between. Germline V CDR1 and CDR2: MGHDK, SYGVNS. The CDR3 runs 14 residues. CDR3 sequence: CASSVLQPNSPLHF. The CDR3 nucleotides read TGTGCCAGCAGTGTTCTACAGCCTAATTCACCCCTCCACTTT.

This chain connects TRBV11-2 to TRBJ1-6; no definite D call. In germline, CDR1 is SGHAT, CDR2 FQNNGV. This CDR3 contains 15 residues. Trimming cost V 6 bases and J 4 bases, with 13 bases left between them. The CDR3 DNA reads as TGTGCCAGCAGTCCGAACAGCCCTTATAATTCACCCCTCCACTTT. This codes for CASSPNSPYNSPLHF.

The chain employs TRBV4-1 and TRBJ2-2; the match to TRBD1 covers 7 bases. This CDR3 comprises 15 residues. Trimming removed 6 bases from V and 5 bases from J; junction bases left unmatched: 9. Germline assignment: CDR1 MGHRA and CDR2 YSYEKL. CDR3 DNA sequence: TGCGCCAGCAGACGACAGGGTTCGCGGACCGGGGAGCTGTTTTTT. Protein sequence: CASRRQGSRTGELFF.

The rearrangement joins TRBV10-1 to TRBJ2-3, with TRBD1 matching over 9 bases. The germline V gene encodes CDR1 WNHNN and CDR2 SYGVQD (reference sequence). The CDR3 runs 15 residues. The J segment lost 2 bases and the V segment lost 4 bases, leaving 4 bases of the junction unmatched. The CDR3 region has the DNA TGCGCCAGCAGTGGGGGACAGGGCTCCACAGATACGCAGTATTTT. This sequence encodes CASSGGQGSTDTQYF.